What follows describes a single TCR beta chain. The sample comes from a study of CD4 and CD8 cells across lung adenocarcinoma regions. Via MiXCR, TCRdb re-called the PCR reads, giving one row per CDR3 protein. Seen here are approximately 9,600 distinct CDR3 sequences, 51% observed once, and the top ten hold about 20%. The CDR3 covers 15 residues. Between the trimmed V and J ends, which lost 6 bases and 2 bases, there was a span of 14 bases. CDR1 and CDR2 (germline): MNHEY, SVGEGT. Donors had localized lung adenocarcinoma, a non-small cell lung cancer. The source of this sequence is a male donor with lung adenocarcinoma. The CD4 and CD8 labels of this study may be unreliable. The chain employs TRBV6-2 or TRBV6-3 and TRBJ1-5; D unresolved. Sequenced input: CD4+ T cells from the margin of a lung tumor. The CDR3 DNA is TGTGCCAGCAGGTCGTGGAGTAATGGCAATCAGCCCCAGCATTTT. This gives the protein CASRSWSNGNQPQHF.